This T cell receptor (beta chain) originates from a study of human T cells and chemical hapten exposure. Study as a whole: DPC 0.01% went on the upper back by patch test, with reading at 6 days. Small pooled library volume differences chiefly drove per-sample TCR yield variation.

This clonotype appeared a few times. Each CDR3 protein gets one entry after TCRdb re-called the RACE reads with MiXCR. This table has 80,000 to 95,000 distinct CDR3 sequences, about 10% appearing once. Time point reported: patch test 2, 6 weeks after DPC sensitization. As for treatment: therapeutic diphenylcyclopropenone sensitization with weekly scalp DPC. The V gene's germline CDR1 is SQVTM and CDR2 ANQGSEA. CDR3 length: 17 amino acids. The germline V and J ends were trimmed by 6 bases and 4 bases, with 27 bases remaining between them. Source: whole blood, taken in connection with sensitization to the hapten diphenylcyclopropenone (DPC). V gene TRBV29-1 combines with J gene TRBJ2-5; possibly TRBD2 for D (6 bases). This clonotype originated in a man aged 35 to 55 with alopecia areata. Some clones in this sample may be carry-over from other donors' samples. CDR3 loop: CSVLGVQDPSALETQYF. CDR3 in DNA: TGCAGCGTCCTGGGGGTACAGGACCCTAGCGCCCTAGAGACCCAGTACTTC.